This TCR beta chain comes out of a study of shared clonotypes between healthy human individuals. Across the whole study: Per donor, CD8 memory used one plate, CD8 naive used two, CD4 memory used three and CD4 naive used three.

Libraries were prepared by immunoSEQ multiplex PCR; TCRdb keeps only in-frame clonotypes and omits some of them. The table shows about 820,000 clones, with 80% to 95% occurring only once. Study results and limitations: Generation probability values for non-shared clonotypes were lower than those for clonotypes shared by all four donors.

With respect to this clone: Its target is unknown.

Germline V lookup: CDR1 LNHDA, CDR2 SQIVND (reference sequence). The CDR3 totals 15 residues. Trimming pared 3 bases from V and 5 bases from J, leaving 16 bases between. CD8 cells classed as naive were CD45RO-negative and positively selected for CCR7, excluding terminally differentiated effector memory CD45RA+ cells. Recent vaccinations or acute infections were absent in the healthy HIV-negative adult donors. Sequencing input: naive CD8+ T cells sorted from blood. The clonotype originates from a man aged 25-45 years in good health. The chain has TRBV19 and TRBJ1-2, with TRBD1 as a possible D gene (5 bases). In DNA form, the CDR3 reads TGTGCCAGTAGTATTGCGGACACGGAGGCGTATGGCTACACCTTC. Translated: CASSIADTEAYGYTF.